Each of the 13 T cell receptor beta chains below was sequenced from the same sample in a study of cytomegalovirus exposure and HLA in healthy donors. The study ran its PCR with 60 Vbeta and 13 Jbeta primers. The assay was immunoSEQ multiplex PCR, and TCRdb's table has in-frame clones only and misses some. This table has under 150,000 clones, less than 10% appearing once. Sequenced: PBMCs. The receptor set was obtained from a male donor in good health and CMV-seronegative.

Only a few counts were recorded for this clone. The V gene is TRBV4-2, the J gene TRBJ2-5; 8 nucleotides align to TRBD2. The DNA end is a closer match to TRBJ2-7, so the J assignment may be wrong. This CDR3 contains 15 residues. Germline CDR1 reads LGHNA; CDR2 reads YNFKEQ. CDR3 coding DNA: TGTGCCAGCAGCCAAGAGCGCGGGGGGCCCTACGAGCAGTACTTC. Encoded protein: CASSQERGGPYEQYF.

The rearrangement uses TRBV6-1 and TRBJ2-1, with TRBD2 matching over 7 bases. The germline V gene encodes CDR1 MNHNS and CDR2 SASEGT. This CDR3 has 17 amino acids. Trimming at V came to 1 base and at J to 5 bases, leaving 11 bases not matched to a gene. CDR3 residues: CASSEVPLREPNNEQFF. The CDR3 nucleotides are TGTGCCAGCAGTGAAGTACCTTTGCGGGAGCCGAACAATGAGCAGTTCTTC.

The genes are TRBV7-9 and TRBJ2-4; D is undetermined. This CDR3 is built from 15 residues. Germline V gene data show CDR1 as SEHNR and CDR2 as FQNEAQ (reference sequence). V was clipped by 2 bases and J by 0 bases, with 8 bases between them. CDR3 sequence: CASSLSTLAKNIQYF. As DNA, the CDR3 is TGTGCCAGCAGCTTATCTACCCTAGCCAAAAACATTCAGTACTTC.

This clone was observed a few times. CDR3 in DNA: TGTGCCAGCAGTTTAGGGACAGGGGGTCCTTTTGATAGGCAGCCCCAGCATTTT. Its translation: CASSLGTGGPFDRQPQHF. The V call is TRBV28, the J call TRBJ1-5, with TRBD1 matching over 11 bases. Trimming cost V 2 bases and J 7 bases; bases outside gene matches: 13. The germline V gene has CDR1 MDHEN and CDR2 SYDVKM. The CDR3 totals 18 residues.

This clone was seen a handful of times. V and J are TRBV28 and TRBJ1-2; TRBD1 aligns across 7 bases. Unmatched junction bases numbered 8, after V lost 5 bases and J lost 2 bases. The germline gives CDR1 MDHEN, CDR2 SYDVKM. The CDR3 covers 15 residues. The CDR3: CASSAGTALNYGYTF. The DNA for the CDR3 is TGTGCCAGCAGTGCAGGGACAGCTTTAAACTATGGCTACACCTTC.

This clone was seen a handful of times. This rearrangement joins TRBV28 to TRBJ1-2, with TRBD1 identical over 9 bases. The CDR3 totals 15 residues. Germline lookup yields CDR1 MDHEN and CDR2 SYDVKM. J gave up 5 bases and V 7 bases, and 11 bases lay outside the gene matches. For the CDR3, the DNA is TGTGCCAGCATCCCTAGGGGACAGGGAGGATATGGCTACACCTTC. It yields the protein CASIPRGQGGYGYTF.

The chain links TRBV28 to TRBJ2-6; a weak D match, TRBD2 (7 bases). The CDR3 is 15 amino acids. The V gene's germline CDR1 is MDHEN and CDR2 SYDVKM. V lost 7 bases and J lost 4, with 14 bases in between. DNA for the CDR3: TGTGCCAGCACCACCGGGGGGCGCGGGGCCAACGTCCTGACTTTC. Residues: CASTTGGRGANVLTF. The full variable domain, completed using reference TRBV28 and TRBJ2-6, is DVKVTQSSRYLVKRTGEKVFLECVQDMDHENMFWYRQDPGLGLRLIYFSYDVKMKEKGDIPEGYSVSREKKERFSLILESASTNQTSMYLCASTTGGRGANVLTFGAGSRLTVL.

The rearrangement joins TRBV28 to TRBJ1-1; 9 positions match TRBD1. Germline V CDR1 and CDR2: MDHEN, SYDVKM. V shed 10 bases, J shed 1 base, and the junction held 4 bases outside the gene matches. The CDR3 runs to 13 residues. Written as DNA, the CDR3 is TGTGCCATCCGACAGGGGGAGAACACTGAAGCTTTCTTT. It encodes CAIRQGENTEAFF.

This clone was picked up a small number of times. The genes are TRBV5-1 and TRBJ1-5, with TRBD1 matching over 7 bases. Per germline, CDR1 SGHRS and CDR2 YFSETQ. Trimming at V came to 4 bases and at J to 4 bases, leaving 8 bases not matched to a gene. The CDR3 totals 15 residues. For the CDR3, the DNA is TGCGCCAGCAGCCCGGAAGCAGGGGGGAATCAGCCCCAGCATTTT. It specifies CASSPEAGGNQPQHF.

J is TRBJ2-7 and V is TRBV7-6, with D possibly TRBD1 on 5 matching bases. V was clipped by 6 bases and J by 4 bases, with 19 bases between them. Germline V gene lookup returns CDR1 SGHVS and CDR2 FNYEAQ. CDR3 length: 15 amino acids. As DNA, the CDR3 is TGTGCCAGCAGTTTCGGAACAGGCGCACCTTACGAGCAGTACTTC. Its translation is CASSFGTGAPYEQYF.

This clone has a handful of counts. The sample contains more than one DNA sequence encoding this CDR3. The V call is TRBV19, the J call TRBJ1-1; D gene unclear. Per the germline V gene, CDR1 is LNHDA and CDR2 is SQIVND (reference sequence). The CDR3 loop spans 10 amino acids. For the CDR3, the DNA is TGTGAGAGTGGAGGGTTTGAAGCTTTCTTT. As protein: CESGGFEAFF.

The V gene is TRBV4-3, the J gene TRBJ2-2; the match to TRBD2 covers 7 bases. The CDR3 extends over 17 amino acids. Germline-derived CDR1 and CDR2 are LGHNA and YSLEER. Germline trimming cut 4 bases from V and 2 bases from J; bases unmatched to any gene: 10. Here the CDR3 DNA reads TGCGCCAGCAGCCCAGCCCCGACTAGCTTCAACACCGGGGAGCTGTTTTTT. Translating gives CASSPAPTSFNTGELFF.

V usage is TRBV4-3 and J usage is TRBJ2-1; 9 bases line up with TRBD2. J was trimmed by 10 bases and V by 0 bases; bases with no gene match: 1. CDR1 and CDR2 from the germline V gene are LGHNA and YSLEER. The CDR3 has 13 residues. CDR3 amino acids: CASSQEAGGEQFF. The CDR3 DNA follows: TGCGCCAGCAGCCAAGAAGCGGGAGGAGAGCAGTTCTTC.